The subject of this entry is one T cell receptor beta chain. Its cognate antigen is unknown. Other DNA sequences in the same sample also yield this CDR3. PCR used 60 Vbeta primers and 13 Jbeta primers. Data came from immunoSEQ multiplex PCR; TCRdb stores just in-frame clones and leaves some out. This table holds around 120,000 clones, roughly 85% found once. This entry comes from a study of cytomegalovirus exposure and HLA in healthy donors. Study-level background: Earlier findings included more than 95 million unique TCR beta sequences obtained from about 179 million T cells. Broader study findings: Rarity characterized most TCR sequences, yet some public TCRs appeared in many donors. Cytomegalovirus-associated TCR beta chains were listed, numbering roughly 150. Several of the most significant clusters were apparently associated with common viral pathogens in a later analysis.

The germline V gene encodes CDR1 SGHNT and CDR2 YENEEA. The CDR3 is made up of 15 amino acids. The trim removed 4 bases at V and 2 bases at J, leaving 7 bases unmatched. Sequencing was performed on PBMCs. The V gene is TRBV11-3, the J gene TRBJ2-5; 7 positions match TRBD2. This clonotype was sampled from a woman aged 40 to 50 in good health and CMV-seronegative. CDR3 in amino acids: CASSSGLAAQETQYF. The CDR3 DNA is TGTGCCAGCAGCTCGGGGCTAGCGGCTCAAGAGACCCAGTACTTC.